This T cell receptor beta chain came from a study of chemoradiotherapy in HPV16-positive cancers. About the study: A couple of HPV16-positive patients' cells yielded candidate HPV-specific clones and common motifs. Study outcomes and limitations: Candidate HPV-specific clones and E7-related TCR motifs grew in tumor during treatment.

The CDR3 runs 11 residues. V was cut by 1 base and J by 3 bases, with 2 bases left in between. CDR1 SGHRS and CDR2 YFSETQ come from the germline V gene. Repertoires were generated with immunoSEQ multiplex PCR, while TCRdb's copy carries only in-frame clones and drops some. The data hold over 10,000 clones, with 85% to 90% observed a single time. Concerning this clone: Its antigen remains unidentified. Other DNA sequences in the same sample also yield this CDR3.

The V call is TRBV5-1, the J call TRBJ2-7, with no clear D. The specimen was blood, collected from a patient who underwent chemoradiotherapy. The receptor comes from a human donor with HPV-associated anogenital cancer. The CDR3 coding sequence is TGCGCCAGCAGCTTGAACTACGAGCAGTACTTC. Protein sequence: CASSLNYEQYF.